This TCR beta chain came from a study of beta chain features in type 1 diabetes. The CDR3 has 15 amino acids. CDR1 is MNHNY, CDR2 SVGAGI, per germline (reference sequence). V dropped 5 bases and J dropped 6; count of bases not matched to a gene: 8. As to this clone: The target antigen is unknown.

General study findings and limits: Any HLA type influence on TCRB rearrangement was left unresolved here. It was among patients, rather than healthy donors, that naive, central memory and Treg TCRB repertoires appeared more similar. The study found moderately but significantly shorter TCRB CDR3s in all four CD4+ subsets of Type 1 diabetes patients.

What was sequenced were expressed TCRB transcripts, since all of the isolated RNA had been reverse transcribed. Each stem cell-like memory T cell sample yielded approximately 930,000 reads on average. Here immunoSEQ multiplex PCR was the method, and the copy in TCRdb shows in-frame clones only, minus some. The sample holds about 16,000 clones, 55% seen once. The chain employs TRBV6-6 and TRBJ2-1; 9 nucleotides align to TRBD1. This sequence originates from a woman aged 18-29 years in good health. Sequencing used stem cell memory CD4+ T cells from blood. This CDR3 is CASSPGQGGRNEQFF. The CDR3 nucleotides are TGTGCCAGCAGTCCGGGACAGGGAGGTCGCAATGAGCAGTTCTTC.